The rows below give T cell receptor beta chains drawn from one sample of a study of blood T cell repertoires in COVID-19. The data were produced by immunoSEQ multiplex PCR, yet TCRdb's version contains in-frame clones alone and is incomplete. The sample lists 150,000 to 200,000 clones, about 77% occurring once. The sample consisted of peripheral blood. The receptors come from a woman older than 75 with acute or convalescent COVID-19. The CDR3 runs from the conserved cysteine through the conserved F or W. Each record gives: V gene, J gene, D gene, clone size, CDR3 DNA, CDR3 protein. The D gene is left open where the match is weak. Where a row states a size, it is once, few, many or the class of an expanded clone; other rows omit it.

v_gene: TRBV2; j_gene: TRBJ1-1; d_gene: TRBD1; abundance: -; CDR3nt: TGTGCCACTGGACAGGGGAACACTGAAGCTTTCTTT; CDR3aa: CATGQGNTEAFF
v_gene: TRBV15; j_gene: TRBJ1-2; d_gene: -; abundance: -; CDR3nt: TGTGCCACCAGCGGCGGTAGGGCGGCGGCGGGAGGCTACACCTTC; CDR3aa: CATSGGRAAAGGYTF
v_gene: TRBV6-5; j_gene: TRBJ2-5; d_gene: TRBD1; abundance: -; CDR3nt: TGTGCCAGCAGTTTCGAAGGGGGCTATGGGGAGACCCAGTACTTC; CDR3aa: CASSFEGGYGETQYF
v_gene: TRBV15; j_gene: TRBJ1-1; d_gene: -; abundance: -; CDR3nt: TGTGCCACCAGCAGAGGTGCCGGTTGGAACACTGAAGCTTTCTTT; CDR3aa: CATSRGAGWNTEAFF
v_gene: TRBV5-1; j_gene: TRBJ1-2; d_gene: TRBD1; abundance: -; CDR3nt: TGCGCCAGCAGCCTCGGGACAGGGGGCCGCTATGGCTACACCTTC; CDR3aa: CASSLGTGGRYGYTF
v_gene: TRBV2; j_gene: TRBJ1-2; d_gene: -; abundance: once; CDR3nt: TGTGCCAGCAGTGATTCTTCCAGGGGCTACACCTTC; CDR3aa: CASSDSSRGYTF
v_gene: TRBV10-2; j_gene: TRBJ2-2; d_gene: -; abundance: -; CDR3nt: TGCGCCAGCAGTGACGGACAGCGGTACACCGGGGAACTGTTTTTT; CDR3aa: CASSDGQRYTGELFF
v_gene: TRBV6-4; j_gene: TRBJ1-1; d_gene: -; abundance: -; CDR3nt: TGTGCCAGCAGCAAGGGGGGGTTCGGGGGAGAAGCTTTCTTT; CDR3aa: CASSKGGFGGEAFF
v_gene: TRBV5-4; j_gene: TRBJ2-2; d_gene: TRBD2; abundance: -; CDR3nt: TGTGCCAGCAGCCGATTCGGCGGGAGTGGCACCGGGGAGCTGTTTTTT; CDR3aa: CASSRFGGSGTGELFF
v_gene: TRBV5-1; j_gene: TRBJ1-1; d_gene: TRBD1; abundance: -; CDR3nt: TGCGCCAGCAGCTTGGTACAGGGGGGAAACATGAACACTGAAGCTTTCTTT; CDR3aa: CASSLVQGGNMNTEAFF
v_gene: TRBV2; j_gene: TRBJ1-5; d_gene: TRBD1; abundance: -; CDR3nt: TGTGCCAGCAGTGGCGAGGGGGCCGGGGGTCAGCCCCAGCATTTT; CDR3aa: CASSGEGAGGQPQHF
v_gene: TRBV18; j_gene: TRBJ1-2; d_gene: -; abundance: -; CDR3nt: TGTGCCAGCTCACTACAAAAGGCGGGGGGCCAATATGGCTACACCTTC; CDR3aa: CASSLQKAGGQYGYTF
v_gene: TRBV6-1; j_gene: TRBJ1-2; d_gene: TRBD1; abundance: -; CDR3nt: TGTGCCAGCAGTGAAATGACAGGGCTTGGCTACACCTTC; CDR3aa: CASSEMTGLGYTF
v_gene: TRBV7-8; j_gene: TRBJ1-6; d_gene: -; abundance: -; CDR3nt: TGTGCCAGCAGCCTCAATATAGATAATTCACCCCTCCACTTT; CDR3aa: CASSLNIDNSPLHF
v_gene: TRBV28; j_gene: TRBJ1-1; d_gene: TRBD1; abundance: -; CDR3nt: TGTGCCAGCAGTTTATGGGGGACAGGGCTCACTGAAGCTTTCTTT; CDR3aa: CASSLWGTGLTEAFF
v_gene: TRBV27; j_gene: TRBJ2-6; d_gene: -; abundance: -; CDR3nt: TGTGCCAGCAGAACTCAACAGGGTTCTAGCTCTGGGGCCAACGTCCTGACTTTC; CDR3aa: CASRTQQGSSSGANVLTF
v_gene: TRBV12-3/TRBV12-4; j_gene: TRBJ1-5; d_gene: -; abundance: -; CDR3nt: TGTGCCAGCAGTCGAGTCCCGCGTGAGCCCCAGCATTTT; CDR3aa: CASSRVPREPQHF
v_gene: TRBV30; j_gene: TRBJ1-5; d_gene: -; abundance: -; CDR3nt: TGTGCCTGGAGTACAGCGGCAGGCCTTAGCAATCAGCCCCAGCATTTT; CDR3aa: CAWSTAAGLSNQPQHF
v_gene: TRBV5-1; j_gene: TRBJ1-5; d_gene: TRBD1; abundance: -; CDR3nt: TGCGCCAGCAGCATCGGACAGGGGAATCAGCCCCAGCATTTT; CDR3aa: CASSIGQGNQPQHF
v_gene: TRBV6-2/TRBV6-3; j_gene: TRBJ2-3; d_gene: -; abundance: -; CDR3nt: TGTGCCAGCAGCTCTAGCGTTGGTACGCAGTATTTT; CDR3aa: CASSSSVGTQYF
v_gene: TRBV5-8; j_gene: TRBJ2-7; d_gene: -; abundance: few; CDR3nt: TGTGCCAGCAGCTTGTCTCTCTACGAGCAGTACTTC; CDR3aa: CASSLSLYEQYF
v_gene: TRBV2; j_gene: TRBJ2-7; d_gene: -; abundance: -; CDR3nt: TGTGCCACAAGAGCTGGGCGAAGCTCCTACGAGCAGTACTTC; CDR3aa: CATRAGRSSYEQYF
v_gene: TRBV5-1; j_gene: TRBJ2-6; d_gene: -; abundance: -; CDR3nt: TGCGCCAGCAGCCAGAACCCTACAGGCGGTGGGGCCAACGTCCTGACTTTC; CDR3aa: CASSQNPTGGGANVLTF
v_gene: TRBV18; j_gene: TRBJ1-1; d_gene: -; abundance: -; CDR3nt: TGTGCCAGCTCTCCGCGGACTGACACTGAAGCTTTCTTT; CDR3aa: CASSPRTDTEAFF
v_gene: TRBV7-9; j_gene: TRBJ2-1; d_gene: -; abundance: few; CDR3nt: TGTGCCAGCAGCTTAGCGAGTGAGCAGTTCTTC; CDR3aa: CASSLASEQFF
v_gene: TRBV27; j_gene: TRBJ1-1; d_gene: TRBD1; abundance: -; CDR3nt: TGTGCCAGCAGCAACAGGGGGGGCACTGAAGCTTTCTTT; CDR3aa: CASSNRGGTEAFF
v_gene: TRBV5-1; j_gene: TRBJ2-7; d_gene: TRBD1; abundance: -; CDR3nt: TGCGCCAGCAGCCATTCGGGACAGGGAGGCTACGAGCAGTACTTC; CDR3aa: CASSHSGQGGYEQYF
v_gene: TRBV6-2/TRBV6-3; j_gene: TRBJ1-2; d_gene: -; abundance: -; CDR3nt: TGTGCCAGCAGTTCAATTACACCCCGCTATGGCTACACCTTC; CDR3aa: CASSSITPRYGYTF
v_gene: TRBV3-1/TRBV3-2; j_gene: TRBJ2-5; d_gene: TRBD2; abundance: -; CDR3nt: TGTGCCAGCAGCCCCCGGAGGACTAGCGGGCGACAAGAGACCCAGTACTTC; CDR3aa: CASSPRRTSGRQETQYF
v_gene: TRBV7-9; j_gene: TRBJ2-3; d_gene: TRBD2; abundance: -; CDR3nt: TGTGCCAGCAGCTCGCCGGGGGGGGTCACAGATACGCAGTATTTT; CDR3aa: CASSSPGGVTDTQYF
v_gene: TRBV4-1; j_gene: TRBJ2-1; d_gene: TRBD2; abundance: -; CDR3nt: TGCGCCAGCAGCCACCCGTCAGGCGGGGGGAAAAATGAGCAGTTCTTC; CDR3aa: CASSHPSGGGKNEQFF
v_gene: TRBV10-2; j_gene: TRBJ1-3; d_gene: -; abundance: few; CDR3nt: TGCGCCAGCAGTCCCTCGACAGTCTCAGGAAACACCATATATTTT; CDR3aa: CASSPSTVSGNTIYF